The 4 T cell receptor beta chains listed next were all sequenced from one sample in a study of Ad26.COV2.S vaccination and SARS-CoV-2 variants. Specified treatment: 15 to 20 received Ad26.COV2.S at low or high dose, single or two shots; roughly five received placebo; per-sample allocation not given. Samples were taken on day 63 after the first vaccine or placebo injection. Sequenced by immunoSEQ multiplex PCR; TCRdb stores in-frame clones only, minus some. The sample lists about 400,000 clones; 80% to 95% were seen once. This specimen was peripheral blood, taken in a trial of Ad26.COV2.S vaccine versus placebo. The receptors were gathered from a person between 18 and 60 years old who received the Ad26.COV2.S COVID-19 vaccine or a placebo.

This chain links TRBV20-1 with TRBJ2-7; 8 positions agree with TRBD2. The ends lost 6 bases at V and 0 bases at J; junction bases unmatched: 4. The length of the CDR3 is 13 residues. Germline V lookup: CDR1 DFQATT, CDR2 SNEGSKA (reference sequence). Written as DNA, the CDR3 is TGCAGTGCCAGTAGCGGGGACTCCTACGAGCAGTACTTC. Translating it yields CSASSGDSYEQYF.

The chain employs TRBV18 and TRBJ1-5; TRBD1 agrees at 7 bases. CDR1 is KGHSH and CDR2 is LQKENI in the germline V gene. CDR3 length: 15 residues. The V gene end was trimmed by 0 bases and the J gene end by 4 bases; junction bases not matched to a gene: 3. CDR3 in DNA: TGTGCCAGCTCACCACCCGGGACAGAGAATCAGCCCCAGCATTTT. Encoded protein: CASSPPGTENQPQHF.

The chain recombines TRBV6-5 with TRBJ2-3; no firm D call. Germline CDR1 reads MNHEY; CDR2 reads SVGAGI. This CDR3 has 14 residues. V was cut by 6 bases and J by 0 bases, with 10 bases left in between. The CDR3 is CASSETPSTDTQYF. As DNA, the CDR3 is TGTGCCAGCAGCGAGACCCCTAGCACAGATACGCAGTATTTT.

The chain recombines TRBV5-6 with TRBJ2-2; D may be TRBD1 (5 bases). V lost 2 bases and J lost 2, with 7 bases in between. The CDR3 consists of 14 residues. From germline, CDR1 is SGHDT and CDR2 YYEEEE. The CDR3 spells CASSLTGNTGELFF. The CDR3, as DNA: TGTGCCAGCAGCTTAACAGGAAACACCGGGGAGCTGTTTTTT. Drawing the rest from reference TRBV5-6 and TRBJ2-2, the complete variable domain is DAGVTQSPTHLIKTRGQQVTLRCSPKSGHDTVSWYQQALGQGPQFIFQYYEEEERQRGNFPDRFSGHQFPNYSSELNVNALLLGDSALYLCASSLTGNTGELFFGEGSRLTVL.